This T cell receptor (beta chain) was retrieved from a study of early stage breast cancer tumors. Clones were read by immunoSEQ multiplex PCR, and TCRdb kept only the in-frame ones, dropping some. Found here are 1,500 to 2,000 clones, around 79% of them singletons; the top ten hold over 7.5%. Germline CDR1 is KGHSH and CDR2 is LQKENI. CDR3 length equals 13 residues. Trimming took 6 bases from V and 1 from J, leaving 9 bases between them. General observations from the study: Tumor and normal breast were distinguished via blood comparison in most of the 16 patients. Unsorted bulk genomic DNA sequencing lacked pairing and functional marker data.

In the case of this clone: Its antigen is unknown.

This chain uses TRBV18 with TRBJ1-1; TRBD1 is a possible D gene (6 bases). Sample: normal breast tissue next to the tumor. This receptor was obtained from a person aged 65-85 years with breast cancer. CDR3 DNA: TGTGCCAGCTCGTCCAGGGGGAACACTGAAGCTTTCTTT. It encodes CASSSRGNTEAFF.